The clone carrying this TCR beta chain has a single count. V shed 8 bases and J shed 0 bases, with 14 bases lying between them. CDR3 size: 15 residues. Germline V CDR1 and CDR2: SNHLY, FYNNEI. Method: immunoSEQ multiplex PCR; TCRdb's copy keeps in-frame clones and lacks some. This sample has fewer than 55,000 clones, with about 74% found just once. This record comes from a study of radiotherapy plus CTLA-4 blockade in lung cancer. The sequencing here drew on peripheral blood, taken from a patient treated with radiotherapy plus ipilimumab. This clonotype was sampled from a human donor with non-small cell lung cancer whose response to radiotherapy plus ipilimumab could not be evaluated. This chain links TRBV2 with TRBJ1-5; TRBD1 might be the D (5 bases). Written as DNA, the CDR3 is TGTGCCAGCGGGGCAGGAGTCTATAGCAATCAGCCCCAGCATTTT. The encoded protein is CASGAGVYSNQPQHF. Filled out from reference TRBV2 and TRBJ1-5, the complete variable domain reads EPEVTQTPSHQVTQMGQEVILRCVPISNHLYFYWYRQILGQKVEFLVSFYNNEISEKSEIFDDQFSVERPDGSNFTLKIRSTKLEDSAMYFCASGAGVYSNQPQHFGDGTRLSIL.